The 12 T cell receptor beta chains given below trace back to one sample, sequenced in a study of cytomegalovirus exposure and HLA in healthy donors. Amplification used 60 Vbeta primers and 13 Jbeta primers. The method was immunoSEQ multiplex PCR; TCRdb's version includes in-frame clones alone and lacks a portion of them. The profile shows over 130,000 clones, more than 70% of them singletons. The sequenced material came from PBMCs. These receptors were obtained from a man in his forties or fifties in good health and CMV-seronegative.

This chain connects TRBV4-2 to TRBJ1-6; 7 nucleotides align to TRBD1. Per the germline V gene, CDR1 is LGHNA and CDR2 is YNFKEQ. V dropped 4 bases and J dropped 8; count of bases not matched to a gene: 8. This CDR3 comprises 15 residues. The CDR3, as DNA: TGTGCCAGCAGCCCCGGGACAGCCGTTTATTCACCCCTCCACTTT. Amino acid sequence: CASSPGTAVYSPLHF.

J is TRBJ2-3 and V is TRBV15, with D perhaps TRBD1 (6 bases). CDR3 length: 13 amino acids. The V gene's germline CDR1 is LNHNV and CDR2 YYDKDF (reference sequence). V lost 8 bases, J lost 4 bases, and 13 bases lay in between. The CDR3 DNA is TGTGCCACCGCCTTAGGGGGTTCAGATACGCAGTATTTT. It specifies CATALGGSDTQYF. Looking up the rest from reference TRBV15 and TRBJ2-3 gives the full variable domain: DAMVIQNPRYQVTQFGKPVTLSCSQTLNHNVMYWYQQKSSQAPKLLFHYYDKDFNNEADTPDNFQSRRPNTSFCFLDIRSPGLGDTAMYLCATALGGSDTQYFGPGTRLTVL.

The chain carries TRBV1 and TRBJ2-7; the table names TRBD2, a call not compared with the DNA. TRBV1 is shown as a pseudogene. The CDR3 runs to 12 residues. The CDR3 nucleotides are TGCACCAGCATCAAGAGGGCCTACGAGCAGTACTTC. This codes for CTSIKRAYEQYF.

The chain has TRBV27 and TRBJ1-1; 7 nucleotides line up with TRBD1. Germline CDR1 and CDR2: MNHEY and SMNVEV (reference sequence). The CDR3 runs to 13 residues. J gave up 5 bases and V 3 bases, and 3 bases lay outside the gene matches. DNA of the CDR3: TGTGCCAGCAGTTTGACAGGGAGGACTGAAGCTTTCTTT. Its protein is CASSLTGRTEAFF.

This chain links TRBV7-6 with TRBJ1-1; 7 nucleotides align to TRBD1. Looked up from germline, CDR1 is SGHVS and CDR2 is FNYEAQ. J lost 4 bases, V lost 5 bases, and 7 bases had no gene match. The CDR3 totals 14 residues. DNA of the CDR3: TGTGCCAGCAGCCCAAAGACAGGGATCACTGAAGCTTTCTTT. Encoded protein: CASSPKTGITEAFF.

This clone was recorded a few times. The chain combines TRBV19 with TRBJ2-7, with TRBD1 matching 10 bases. Per germline, CDR1 LNHDA and CDR2 SQIVND (reference sequence). This CDR3 has 16 residues. V trimming: 5 bases; J trimming: 3 bases; junction bases outside the gene matches: 10. In DNA form, the CDR3 reads TGTGCCAGTAGTGCCATAGGACAGGGGGAAGACTACGAGCAGTACTTC. Amino acid sequence: CASSAIGQGEDYEQYF.

The chain employs TRBV5-1 and TRBJ2-2; possibly TRBD2 for D (5 bases). The V end lost 2 bases, the J end lost 4 bases, and 6 bases lay between the germline ends. This CDR3 is built from 13 residues. The germline V gene has CDR1 SGHRS and CDR2 YFSETQ. Written as DNA, the CDR3 is TGCGCCAGCAGCTTCCGGGGCACCGGGGAGCTGTTTTTT. Residues: CASSFRGTGELFF.

Only one count was recorded for this clone. The J gene is TRBJ2-1, the V gene TRBV4-1; D ambiguous. CDR1 and CDR2 (germline): MGHRA, YSYEKL. Trimming pared 0 bases from V and 6 bases from J, leaving 3 bases between. The CDR3 is 12 residues long. CDR3 sequence reads: CASSQERNEQFF. The CDR3 bases are TGCGCCAGCAGCCAAGAGCGCAATGAGCAGTTCTTC.

Turning to this clone: At the DNA level, this CDR3 is encoded by other sequences in the same sample as well. The chain has TRBV5-1 and TRBJ1-1, with 8 positions matching TRBD1. V shed 0 bases and J 0 bases; nucleotides not matched to a gene: 4. Germline V gene data show CDR1 as SGHRS and CDR2 as YFSETQ. The CDR3 length is 16 residues. The CDR3 loop reads CASSLGTGGMNTEAFF. DNA for the CDR3: TGCGCCAGCAGCTTGGGCACAGGGGGTATGAACACTGAAGCTTTCTTT.

This chain connects TRBV27 to TRBJ1-5, with 7 bases lining up with TRBD1. Trimming took 5 bases from V and 7 from J; bases not matched to a gene: 8. Germline V CDR1 and CDR2: MNHEY, SMNVEV (reference sequence). This CDR3 comprises 14 residues. CDR3 sequence reads: CASSADRDIQPQHF. Here the CDR3 DNA reads TGTGCCAGCAGTGCCGACAGGGACATCCAGCCCCAGCATTTT.

V and J are TRBV29-1 and TRBJ1-2; 10 bases map to TRBD1. V was pared by 6 bases and J by 9 bases, with 7 bases of the junction left unmatched. The CDR3 sequence is 12 residues long. CDR1 SQVTM and CDR2 ANQGSEA come from the germline V gene. In nucleotides, the CDR3 is TGCAGCGTGGGACAGGGGAGACTAAGCTACACCTTC. Translated, it gives CSVGQGRLSYTF.

This clone was seen more than once but under ten times. The chain couples TRBV6-5 to TRBJ1-1; 7 bases are shared with TRBD1. Trimming took 8 bases from V and 5 from J; bases not matched to a gene: 8. This CDR3 has 13 amino acids. Germline V gives CDR1 MNHEY, CDR2 SVGAGI. CDR3 sequence: CASGEGQMTEAFF. CDR3 DNA sequence: TGTGCCAGCGGAGAGGGACAGATGACTGAAGCTTTCTTT.